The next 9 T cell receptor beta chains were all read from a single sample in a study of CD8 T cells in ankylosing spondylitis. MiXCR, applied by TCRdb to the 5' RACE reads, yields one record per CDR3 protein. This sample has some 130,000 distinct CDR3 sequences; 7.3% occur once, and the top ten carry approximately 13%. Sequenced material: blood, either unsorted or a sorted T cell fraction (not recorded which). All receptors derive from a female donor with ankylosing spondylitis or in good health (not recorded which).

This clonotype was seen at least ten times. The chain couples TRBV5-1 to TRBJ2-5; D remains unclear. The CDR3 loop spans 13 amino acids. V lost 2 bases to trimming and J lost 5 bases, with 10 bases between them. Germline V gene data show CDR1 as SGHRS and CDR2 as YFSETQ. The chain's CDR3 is CASSLGAGETQYF. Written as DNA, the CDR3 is TGCGCCAGCAGCTTAGGAGCTGGCGAGACCCAGTACTTC. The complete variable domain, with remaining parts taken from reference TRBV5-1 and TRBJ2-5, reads KAGVTQTPRYLIKTRGQQVTLSCSPISGHRSVSWYQQTPGQGLQFLFEYFSETQRNKGNFPGRFSGRQFSNSRSEMNVSTLELGDSALYLCASSLGAGETQYFGPGTRLLVL.

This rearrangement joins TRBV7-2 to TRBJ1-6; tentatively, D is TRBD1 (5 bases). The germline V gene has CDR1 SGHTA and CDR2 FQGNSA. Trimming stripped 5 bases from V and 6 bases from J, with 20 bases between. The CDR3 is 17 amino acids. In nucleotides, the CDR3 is TGTGCCAGCAGCGTAAGCCTTCCGCGACAGTCTAATTCACCCCTCCACTTT. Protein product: CASSVSLPRQSNSPLHF.

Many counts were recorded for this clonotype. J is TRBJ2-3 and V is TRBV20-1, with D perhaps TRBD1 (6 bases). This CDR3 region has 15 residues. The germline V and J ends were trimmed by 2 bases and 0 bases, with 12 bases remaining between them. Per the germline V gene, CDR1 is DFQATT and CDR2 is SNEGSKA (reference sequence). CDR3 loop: CSARPRTDSTDTQYF. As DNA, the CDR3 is TGCAGTGCTAGACCACGGACAGACAGCACAGATACGCAGTATTTT.

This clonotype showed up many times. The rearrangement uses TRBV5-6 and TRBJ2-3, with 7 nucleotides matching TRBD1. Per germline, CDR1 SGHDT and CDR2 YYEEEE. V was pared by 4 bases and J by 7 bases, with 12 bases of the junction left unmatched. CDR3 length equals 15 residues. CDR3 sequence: CASSVGTELLHTQYF. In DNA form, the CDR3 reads TGTGCCAGCAGCGTCGGGACAGAGCTTCTACATACGCAGTATTTT.

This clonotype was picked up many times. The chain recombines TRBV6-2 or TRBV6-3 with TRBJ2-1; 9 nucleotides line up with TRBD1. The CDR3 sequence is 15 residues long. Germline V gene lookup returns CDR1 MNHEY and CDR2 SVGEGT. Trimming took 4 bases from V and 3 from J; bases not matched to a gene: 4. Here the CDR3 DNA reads TGTGCCAGCAGTTTTGGACAGGGGAACTACAATGAGCAGTTCTTC. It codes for CASSFGQGNYNEQFF.

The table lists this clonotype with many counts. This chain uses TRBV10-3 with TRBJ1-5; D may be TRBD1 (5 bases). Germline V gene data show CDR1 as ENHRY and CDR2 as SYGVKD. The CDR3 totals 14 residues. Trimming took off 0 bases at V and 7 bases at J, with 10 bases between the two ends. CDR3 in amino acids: CAISESGGDQPQHF. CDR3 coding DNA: TGTGCCATCAGTGAGTCCGGAGGGGACCAGCCCCAGCATTTT.

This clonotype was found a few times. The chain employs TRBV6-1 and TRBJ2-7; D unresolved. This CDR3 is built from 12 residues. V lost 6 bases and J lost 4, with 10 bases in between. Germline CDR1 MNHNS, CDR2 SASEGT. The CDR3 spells CASRADGYEQYF. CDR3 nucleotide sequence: TGTGCCAGCAGGGCGGATGGGTACGAGCAGTACTTC.

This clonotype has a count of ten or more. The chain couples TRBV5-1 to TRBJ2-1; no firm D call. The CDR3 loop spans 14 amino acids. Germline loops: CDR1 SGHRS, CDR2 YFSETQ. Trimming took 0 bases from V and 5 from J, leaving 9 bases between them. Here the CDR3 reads CASSLGGTDNEQFF. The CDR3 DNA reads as TGCGCCAGCAGCTTGGGAGGAACAGACAATGAGCAGTTCTTC.

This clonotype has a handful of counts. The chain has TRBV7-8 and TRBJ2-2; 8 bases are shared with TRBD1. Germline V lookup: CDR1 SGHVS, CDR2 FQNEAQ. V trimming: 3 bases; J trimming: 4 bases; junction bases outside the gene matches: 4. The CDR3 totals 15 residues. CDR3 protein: CASSLVDRVTGELFF. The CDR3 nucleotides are TGTGCCAGCAGCTTGGTGGACAGGGTCACCGGGGAGCTGTTTTTT.